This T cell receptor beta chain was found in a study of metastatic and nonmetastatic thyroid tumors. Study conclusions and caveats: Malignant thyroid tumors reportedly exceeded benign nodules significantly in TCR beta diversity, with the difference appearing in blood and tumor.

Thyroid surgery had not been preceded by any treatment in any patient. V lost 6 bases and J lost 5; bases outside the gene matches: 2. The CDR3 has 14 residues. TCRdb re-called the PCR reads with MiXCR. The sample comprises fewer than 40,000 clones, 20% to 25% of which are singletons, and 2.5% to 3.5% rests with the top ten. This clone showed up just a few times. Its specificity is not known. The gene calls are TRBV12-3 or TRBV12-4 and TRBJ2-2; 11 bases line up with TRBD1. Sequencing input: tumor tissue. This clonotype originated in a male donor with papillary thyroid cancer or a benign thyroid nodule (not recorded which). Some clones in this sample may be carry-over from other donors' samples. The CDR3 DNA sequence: TGTGCCAGCAGCGGACAGGGGGCAACCGGGGAGCTGTTTTTT. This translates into CASSGQGATGELFF.